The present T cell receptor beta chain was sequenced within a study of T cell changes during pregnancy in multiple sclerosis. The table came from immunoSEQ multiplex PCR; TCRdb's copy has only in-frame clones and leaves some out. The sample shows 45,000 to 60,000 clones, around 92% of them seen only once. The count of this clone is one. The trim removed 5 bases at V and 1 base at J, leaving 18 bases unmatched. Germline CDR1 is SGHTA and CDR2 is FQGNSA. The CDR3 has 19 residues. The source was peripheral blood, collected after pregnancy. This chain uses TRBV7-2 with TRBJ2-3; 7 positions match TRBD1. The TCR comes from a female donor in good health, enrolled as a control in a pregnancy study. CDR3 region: CASSQSSGTVVGGTDTQYF. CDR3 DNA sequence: TGTGCCAGCAGCCAGTCCTCCGGGACAGTGGTTGGCGGCACAGATACGCAGTATTTT. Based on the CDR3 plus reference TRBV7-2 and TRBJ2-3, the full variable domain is GAGVSQSPSNKVTEKGKDVELRCDPISGHTALYWYRQSLGQGLEFLIYFQGNSAPDKSGLPSDRFSAERTGGSVSTLTIQRTQQEDSAVYLCASSQSSGTVVGGTDTQYFGPGTRLTVL.